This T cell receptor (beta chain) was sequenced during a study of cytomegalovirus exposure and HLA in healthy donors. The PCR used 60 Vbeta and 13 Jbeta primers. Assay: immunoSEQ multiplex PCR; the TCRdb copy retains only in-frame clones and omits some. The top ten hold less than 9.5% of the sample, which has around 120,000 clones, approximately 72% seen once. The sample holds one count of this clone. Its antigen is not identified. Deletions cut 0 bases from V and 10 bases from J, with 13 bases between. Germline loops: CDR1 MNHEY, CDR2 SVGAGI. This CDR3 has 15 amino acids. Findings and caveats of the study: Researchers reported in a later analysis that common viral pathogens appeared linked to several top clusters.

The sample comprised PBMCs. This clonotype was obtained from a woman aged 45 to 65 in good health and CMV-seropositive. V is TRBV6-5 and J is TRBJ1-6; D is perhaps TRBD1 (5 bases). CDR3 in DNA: TGTGCCAGCAGTTACTCGGTAGCACGGGGGTCACCCCTCCACTTT. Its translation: CASSYSVARGSPLHF.